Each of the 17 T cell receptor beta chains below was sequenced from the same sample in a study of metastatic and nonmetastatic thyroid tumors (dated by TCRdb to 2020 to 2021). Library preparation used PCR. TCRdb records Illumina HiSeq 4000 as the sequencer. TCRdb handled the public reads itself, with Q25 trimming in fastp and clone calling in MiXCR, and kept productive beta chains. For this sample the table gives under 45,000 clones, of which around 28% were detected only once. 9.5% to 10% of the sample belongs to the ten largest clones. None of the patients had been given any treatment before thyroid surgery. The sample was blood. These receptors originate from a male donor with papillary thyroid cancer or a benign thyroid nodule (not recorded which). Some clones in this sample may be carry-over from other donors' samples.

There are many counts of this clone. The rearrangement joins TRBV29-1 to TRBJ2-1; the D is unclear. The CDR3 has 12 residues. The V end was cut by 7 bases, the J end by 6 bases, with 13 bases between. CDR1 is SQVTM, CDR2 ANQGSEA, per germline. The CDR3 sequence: CSASDAGNEQFF. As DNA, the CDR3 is TGCAGCGCGTCGGACGCTGGCAATGAGCAGTTCTTC.

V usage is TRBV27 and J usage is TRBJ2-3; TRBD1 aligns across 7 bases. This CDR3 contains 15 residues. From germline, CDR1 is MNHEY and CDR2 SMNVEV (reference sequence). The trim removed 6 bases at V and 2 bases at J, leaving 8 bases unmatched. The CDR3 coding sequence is TGTGCCAGCAGACCTAGGGGGCTCCACACAGATACGCAGTATTTT. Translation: CASRPRGLHTDTQYF.

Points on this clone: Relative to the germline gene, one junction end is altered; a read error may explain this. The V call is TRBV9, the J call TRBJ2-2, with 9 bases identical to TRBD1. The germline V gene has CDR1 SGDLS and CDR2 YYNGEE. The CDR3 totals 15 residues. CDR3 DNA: TGTGCCAGCAGCGGGGACAGGGAGGTCACCGGGGCGCTGTTTTTT. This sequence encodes CASSGDREVTGALFF.

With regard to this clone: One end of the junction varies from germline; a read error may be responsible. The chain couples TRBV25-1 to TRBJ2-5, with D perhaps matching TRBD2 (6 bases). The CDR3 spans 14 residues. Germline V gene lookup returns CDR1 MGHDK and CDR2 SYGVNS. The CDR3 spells CASSERGGKETKYF. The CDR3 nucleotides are TGTGCCAGCAGTGAACGTGGAGGGAAAGAGACCAAGTACTTC.

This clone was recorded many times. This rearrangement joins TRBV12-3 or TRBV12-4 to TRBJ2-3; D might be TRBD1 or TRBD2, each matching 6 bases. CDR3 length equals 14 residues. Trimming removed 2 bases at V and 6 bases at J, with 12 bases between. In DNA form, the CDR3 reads TGTGCCAGCAGTTTACGGGGGCTCTACGATACGCAGTATTTT. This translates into CASSLRGLYDTQYF.

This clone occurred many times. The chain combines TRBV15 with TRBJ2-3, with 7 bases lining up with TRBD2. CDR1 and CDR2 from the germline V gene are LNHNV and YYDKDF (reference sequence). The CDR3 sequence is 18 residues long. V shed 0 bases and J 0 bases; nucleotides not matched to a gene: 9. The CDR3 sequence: CATSRDGSSGTSTDTQYF. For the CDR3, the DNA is TGTGCCACCAGCAGAGATGGGTCTAGCGGAACTAGCACAGATACGCAGTATTTT.

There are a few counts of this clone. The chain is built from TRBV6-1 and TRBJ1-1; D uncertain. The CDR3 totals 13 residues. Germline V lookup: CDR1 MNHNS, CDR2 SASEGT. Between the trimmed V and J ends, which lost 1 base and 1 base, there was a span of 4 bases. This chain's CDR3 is CASSEGQNTEAFF. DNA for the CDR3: TGTGCCAGCAGTGAAGGTCAGAACACTGAAGCTTTCTTT.

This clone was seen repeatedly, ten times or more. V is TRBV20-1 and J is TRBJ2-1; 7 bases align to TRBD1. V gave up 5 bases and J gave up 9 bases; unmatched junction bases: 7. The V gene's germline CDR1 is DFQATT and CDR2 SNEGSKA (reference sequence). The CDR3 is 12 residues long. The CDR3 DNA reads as TGCAGTGCTCCAACAGGGGTTGCTGAGCAGTTCTTC. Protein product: CSAPTGVAEQFF.

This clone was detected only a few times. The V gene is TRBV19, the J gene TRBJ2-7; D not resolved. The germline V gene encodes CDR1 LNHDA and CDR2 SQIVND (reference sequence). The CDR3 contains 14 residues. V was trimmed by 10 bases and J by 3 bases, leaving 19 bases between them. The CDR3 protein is CATTPVKVVYEQYF. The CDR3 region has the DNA TGTGCCACCACCCCAGTGAAAGTGGTCTACGAGCAGTACTTC.

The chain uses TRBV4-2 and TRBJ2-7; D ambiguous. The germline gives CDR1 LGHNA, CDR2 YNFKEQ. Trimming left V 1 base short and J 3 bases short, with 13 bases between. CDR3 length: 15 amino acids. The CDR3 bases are TGTGCCAGCAGCCAAGTTCTATCGACGAGCTACGAGCAGTACTTC. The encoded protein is CASSQVLSTSYEQYF.

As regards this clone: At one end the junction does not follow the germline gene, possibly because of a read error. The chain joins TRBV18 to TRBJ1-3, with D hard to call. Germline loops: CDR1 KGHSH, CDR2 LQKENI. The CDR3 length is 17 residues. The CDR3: CASSPLLVSEGGNTIYF. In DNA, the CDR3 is TGTGCCAGCTCCCCACTCTTGGTGTCGGAAGGAGGAAACACCATATATTTT.

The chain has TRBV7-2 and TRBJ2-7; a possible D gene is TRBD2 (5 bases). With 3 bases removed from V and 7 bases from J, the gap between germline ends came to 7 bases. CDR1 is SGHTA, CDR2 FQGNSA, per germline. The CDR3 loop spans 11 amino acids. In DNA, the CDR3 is TGTGCCAGCAGCTTGACTACTGAGCAGTACTTC. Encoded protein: CASSLTTEQYF. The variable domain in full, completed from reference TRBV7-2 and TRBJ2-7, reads GAGVSQSPSNKVTEKGKDVELRCDPISGHTALYWYRQSLGQGLEFLIYFQGNSAPDKSGLPSDRFSAERTGGSVSTLTIQRTQQEDSAVYLCASSLTTEQYFGPGTRLTVT.

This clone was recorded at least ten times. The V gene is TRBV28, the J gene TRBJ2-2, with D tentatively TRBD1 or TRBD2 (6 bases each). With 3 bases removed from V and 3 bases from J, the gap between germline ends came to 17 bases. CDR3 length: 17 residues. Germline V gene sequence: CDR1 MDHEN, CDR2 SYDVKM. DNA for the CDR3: TGTGCCAGCAGTTTCGGATTGGGGGGCGTCGACACCGGGGAGCTGTTTTTT. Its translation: CASSFGLGGVDTGELFF. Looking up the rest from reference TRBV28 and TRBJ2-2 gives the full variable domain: DVKVTQSSRYLVKRTGEKVFLECVQDMDHENMFWYRQDPGLGLRLIYFSYDVKMKEKGDIPEGYSVSREKKERFSLILESASTNQTSMYLCASSFGLGGVDTGELFFGEGSRLTVL.

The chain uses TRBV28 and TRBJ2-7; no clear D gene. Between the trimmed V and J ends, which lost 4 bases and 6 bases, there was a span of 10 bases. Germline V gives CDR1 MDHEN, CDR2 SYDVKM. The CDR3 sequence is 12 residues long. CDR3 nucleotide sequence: TGTGCCAGCAGTTACGGCCTTGGCGAGCAGTACTTC. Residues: CASSYGLGEQYF.

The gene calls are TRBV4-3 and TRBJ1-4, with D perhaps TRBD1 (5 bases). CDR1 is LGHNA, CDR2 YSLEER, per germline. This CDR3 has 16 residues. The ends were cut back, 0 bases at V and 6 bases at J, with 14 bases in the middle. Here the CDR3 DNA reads TGCGCCAGCAGCCAAGAGGGGGTGAGGTGGGATGAAAAACTGTTTTTT. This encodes CASSQEGVRWDEKLFF.

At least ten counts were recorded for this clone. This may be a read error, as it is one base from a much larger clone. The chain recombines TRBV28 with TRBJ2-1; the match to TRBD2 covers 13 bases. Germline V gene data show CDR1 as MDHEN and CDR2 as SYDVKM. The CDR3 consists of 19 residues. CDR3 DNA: TGTGCCTGCAGTAACCCCGGGACTAGCGGGGCGAGGTCATACAATGAGCAGTTCTTC. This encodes CACSNPGTSGARSYNEQFF.

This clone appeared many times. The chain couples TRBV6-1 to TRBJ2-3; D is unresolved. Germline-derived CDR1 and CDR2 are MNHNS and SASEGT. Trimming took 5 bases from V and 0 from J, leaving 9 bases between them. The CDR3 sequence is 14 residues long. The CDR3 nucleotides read TGTGCCAGCAGTCCCACCGGTAGCACAGATACGCAGTATTTT. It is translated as CASSPTGSTDTQYF.